A selection of T cell receptor beta chains follows, all from one sample in a study of T cell repertoires in cytomegalovirus infection. From the reads, TCRdb called clonotypes with MiXCR, one entry per CDR3 protein. The sample has about 740,000 distinct CDR3 sequences; roughly 36% are singletons. Material: PBMCs. The receptor source for this set is a human donor in good health (CMV status not recorded). Some clones in this sample may be carry-over from other donors' samples. The CDR3 runs from the conserved cysteine through the conserved F or W. A D gene is named only where the DNA matches it firmly. A clone size is listed for some rows: how often the clone was seen (once, few, many), or a class if it is expanded.

d_call | j_call | v_call | clone_size | cdr3_aa | cdr3_nt
. | TRBJ2-4 | TRBV6-6 | few | CASTGGIAKNIQYF | TGTGCCAGCACTGGGGGTATAGCCAAAAACATTCAGTACTTC
. | TRBJ2-7 | TRBV6-2/TRBV6-3 | many | CASCDKPYEQYF | TGTGCCAGCTGTGACAAGCCCTACGAGCAGTACTTC
. | TRBJ2-5 | TRBV6-1 | few | CASLPPGWGKQETQYF | TGTGCCAGTTTACCCCCGGGTTGGGGGAAGCAAGAGACCCAGTACTTC
TRBD1 | TRBJ2-3 | TRBV6-5 | many | CASSYSPGGADTQYF | TGTGCCAGCAGTTACTCCCCAGGGGGCGCCGATACGCAGTATTTT
. | TRBJ1-6 | TRBV6-5 | . | CASSYLQGRGSPLHF | TGTGCCAGCAGTTACTTACAGGGACGGGGTTCACCCCTCCACTTT
TRBD2 | TRBJ2-5 | TRBV7-8 | . | CASSPSGVGGETQYF | TGTGCCAGCAGCCCTAGCGGGGTAGGAGGGGAGACCCAGTACTTC
. | TRBJ1-2 | TRBV6-2/TRBV6-3 | few | CASSHGGTELYGYTF | TGTGCCAGCAGTCACGGGGGGACGGAACTCTATGGCTACACCTTC
. | TRBJ1-2 | TRBV7-6 | . | CASSSGPGNGYTF | TGTGCCAGCAGCTCCGGCCCGGGCAATGGCTACACCTTC
TRBD1 | TRBJ2-5 | TRBV28 | many | CASSLLDRGYQETQYF | TGTGCCAGCAGTTTACTGGACAGGGGGTACCAAGAGACCCAGTACTTC
. | TRBJ2-2 | TRBV5-4 | . | CASSLAPSGNDGELFF | TGTGCCAGCAGCTTGGCCCCAAGTGGGAATGACGGGGAGCTGTTTTTT
TRBD2 | TRBJ2-7 | TRBV20-1 | . | CSAPGWAGEPEQYF | TGCAGTGCGCCCGGTTGGGCGGGAGAACCCGAGCAGTACTTC
TRBD1 | TRBJ1-2 | TRBV7-2 | few | CASNPQGMAYGYTF | TGTGCCAGCAACCCACAGGGGATGGCCTATGGCTACACCTTC
. | TRBJ1-5 | TRBV6-8 | few | CASTWGFRPQHF | TGTGCCAGCACTTGGGGGTTTCGGCCCCAGCATTTT
. | TRBJ2-7 | TRBV20-1 | few | CSAREPQPPYEQYF | TGCAGTGCTAGAGAACCCCAACCCCCCTACGAGCAGTACTTC
. | TRBJ2-3 | TRBV28 | many | CASSPTLSGSTDTQYF | TGTGCCAGCAGTCCCACCCTTAGCGGTAGCACAGATACGCAGTATTTT
TRBD1 | TRBJ2-3 | TRBV12-3/TRBV12-4 | few | CASSTQGKSTDTQYF | TGTGCCAGCAGTACACAGGGGAAGAGCACAGATACGCAGTATTTT
. | TRBJ2-3 | TRBV7-2 | many | CASSLQNTQYF | TGTGCCAGCAGCTTACAAAATACGCAGTATTTT
TRBD1 | TRBJ1-1 | TRBV20-1 | . | CSASRDRGVRTEAFF | TGCAGTGCTAGCCGGGACAGGGGGGTAAGGACTGAAGCTTTCTTT
. | TRBJ1-1 | TRBV4-1 | . | CASSQDSGNTEAFF | TGCGCCAGCAGCCAAGATAGTGGGAACACTGAAGCTTTCTTT
. | TRBJ1-1 | TRBV7-4 | . | CASSSTRGTESFF | TGTGCCAGCAGCTCGACCCGAGGCACTGAATCTTTCTTT
TRBD1 | TRBJ2-5 | TRBV20-1 | few | CSASGQGRQETQYF | TGCAGTGCTTCGGGACAGGGGAGGCAAGAGACCCAGTACTTC
. | TRBJ2-1 | TRBV9 | few | CASSVYLNNEQFF | TGTGCCAGCAGCGTATACCTTAACAATGAGCAGTTCTTC
. | TRBJ2-3 | TRBV7-8 | many | CASSLAVAEHTDTQYF | TGTGCCAGCAGCTTAGCAGTGGCAGAACACACAGATACGCAGTATTTT
. | TRBJ2-3 | TRBV11-2 | many | CASSLRDGRVRGTDTQYF | TGTGCCAGCAGCTTAAGGGACGGCCGGGTACGTGGCACAGATACGCAGTATTTT
. | TRBJ1-2 | TRBV12-3/TRBV12-4 | few | CASRSRGPTKTF | TGTGCCAGCAGGTCGAGAGGGCCGACTAAAACCTTC
TRBD1 | TRBJ1-6 | TRBV12-3/TRBV12-4 | few | CASSPRIIGTGNSPLHF | TGTGCCAGCAGTCCGCGCATCATAGGGACAGGGAATTCACCCCTCCACTTT
. | TRBJ1-6 | TRBV27 | . | CASSPAGRGGNSPLHF | TGTGCCAGCAGTCCCGCCGGGAGGGGAGGGAATTCACCCCTCCACTTT
. | TRBJ2-7 | TRBV27 | . | CASRGSTSYEQYF | TGTGCCAGCCGCGGATCCACCTCCTACGAGCAGTACTTC
. | TRBJ2-4 | TRBV7-8 | few | CASSSAWGQTLAKNIQYF | TGTGCCAGCAGCTCAGCCTGGGGGCAGACCTTAGCCAAAAACATTCAGTACTTC
. | TRBJ1-1 | TRBV11-2 | . | CASSPHGDNTEAFF | TGTGCCAGCAGCCCCCATGGGGATAACACTGAAGCTTTCTTT
. | TRBJ1-3 | TRBV14 | . | CASSQVGWGGNTIYF | TGTGCCAGCAGCCAAGTAGGATGGGGAGGAAACACCATATATTTT
. | TRBJ1-3 | TRBV29-1 | many | CSVEVGHAGNTIYF | TGCAGCGTTGAGGTGGGGCATGCTGGAAACACCATATATTTT
. | TRBJ2-2 | TRBV28 | . | CASRQTNTGELFF | TGTGCCAGCCGGCAGACGAACACCGGGGAGCTGTTTTTT
. | TRBJ1-1 | TRBV4-1 | . | CASSQDAGGWNEAFF | TGCGCCAGCAGCCAAGACGCCGGGGGTTGGAATGAAGCTTTCTTT
TRBD2 | TRBJ2-3 | TRBV20-1 | . | CSARLPSASGGADTQYF | TGCAGTGCTAGACTCCCCAGCGCTAGCGGGGGGGCAGATACGCAGTATTTT
TRBD2 | TRBJ2-5 | TRBV5-4 | few | CASCIAGAQETQYF | TGTGCCAGCTGCATAGCGGGAGCCCAAGAGACCCAGTACTTC
. | TRBJ2-7 | TRBV19 | few | CASSTLQGTPLYEQYF | TGTGCCAGTAGTACACTCCAGGGGACCCCTCTCTACGAGCAGTACTTC
. | TRBJ2-2 | TRBV2 | . | CASRDEGSGELFF | TGTGCCAGCAGGGATGAGGGGTCCGGGGAGCTGTTTTTT
TRBD2 | TRBJ2-1 | TRBV27 | . | CASSSLASGRYNEQFF | TGTGCCAGCAGTTCCCTGGCTAGCGGGAGATACAATGAGCAGTTCTTC
. | TRBJ2-7 | TRBV20-1 | . | CSARAPARVALEQYF | TGCAGTGCTAGAGCCCCAGCCAGGGTAGCTCTCGAGCAGTACTTC
TRBD1 | TRBJ1-4 | TRBV7-2 | . | CASSVRTGGGGEKLFF | TGTGCCAGCAGCGTCAGAACAGGGGGAGGAGGGGAAAAACTGTTTTTT
TRBD1 | TRBJ2-5 | TRBV18 | few | CASSTKQGIQETQYF | TGTGCCAGCTCAACAAAACAGGGGATCCAAGAGACCCAGTACTTC
TRBD2 | TRBJ2-3 | TRBV7-6 | once | CASSLDSSGESADTQFF | TGTGCCAGCAGCTTAGATAGTAGCGGGGAGTCGGCAGATACGCAGTTTTTT
TRBD1 | TRBJ1-2 | TRBV28 | . | CASSPTGGRGYTF | TGTGCCAGCAGTCCGACAGGGGGCCGTGGCTACACCTTC
. | TRBJ1-1 | TRBV7-9 | . | CASSFLVGTGLNTEAFF | TGTGCCAGCAGCTTTTTGGTTGGAACAGGATTGAACACTGAAGCTTTCTTT
TRBD1 | TRBJ1-5 | TRBV28 | . | CASSVQQGVQPQHF | TGTGCCAGCAGCGTACAACAGGGGGTTCAGCCCCAGCATTTT
TRBD2 | TRBJ2-1 | TRBV27 | few | CASSLSTSGRNNEQFF | TGTGCCAGCAGTTTATCGACTAGCGGGAGGAACAATGAGCAGTTCTTC